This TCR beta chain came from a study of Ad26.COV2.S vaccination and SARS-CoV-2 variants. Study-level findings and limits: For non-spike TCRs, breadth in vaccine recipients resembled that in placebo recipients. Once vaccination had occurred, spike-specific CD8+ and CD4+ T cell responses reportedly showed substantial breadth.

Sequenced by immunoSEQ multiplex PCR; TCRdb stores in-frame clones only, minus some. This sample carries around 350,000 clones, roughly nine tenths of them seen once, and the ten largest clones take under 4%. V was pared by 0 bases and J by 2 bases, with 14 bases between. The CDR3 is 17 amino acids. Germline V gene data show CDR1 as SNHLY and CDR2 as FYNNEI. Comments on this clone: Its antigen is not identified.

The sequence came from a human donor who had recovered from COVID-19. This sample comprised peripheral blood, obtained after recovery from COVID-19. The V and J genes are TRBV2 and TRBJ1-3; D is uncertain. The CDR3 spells CASSEANSPVPGNTIYF. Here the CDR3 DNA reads TGTGCCAGCAGTGAAGCCAACAGTCCAGTCCCTGGAAACACCATATATTTT.